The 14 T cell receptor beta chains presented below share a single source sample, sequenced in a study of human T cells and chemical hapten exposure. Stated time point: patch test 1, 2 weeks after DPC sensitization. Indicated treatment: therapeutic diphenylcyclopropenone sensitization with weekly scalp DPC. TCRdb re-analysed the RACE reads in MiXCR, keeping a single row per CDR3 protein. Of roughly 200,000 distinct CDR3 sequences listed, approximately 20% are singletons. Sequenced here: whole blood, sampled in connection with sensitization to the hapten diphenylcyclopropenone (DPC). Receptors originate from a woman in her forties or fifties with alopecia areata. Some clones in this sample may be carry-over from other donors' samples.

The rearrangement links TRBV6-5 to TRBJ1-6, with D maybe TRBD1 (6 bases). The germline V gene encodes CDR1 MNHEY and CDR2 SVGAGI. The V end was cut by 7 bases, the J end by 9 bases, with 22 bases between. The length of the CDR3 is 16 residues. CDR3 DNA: TGTGCCAGCATGGTAGGGCACGGGACCAGGGGTTCACCCCTCCACTTT. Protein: CASMVGHGTRGSPLHF.

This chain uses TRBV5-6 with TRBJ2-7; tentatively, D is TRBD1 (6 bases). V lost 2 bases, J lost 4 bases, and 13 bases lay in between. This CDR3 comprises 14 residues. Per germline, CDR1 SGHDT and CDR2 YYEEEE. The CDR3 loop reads CASSFPGARYEQYF. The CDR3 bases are TGTGCCAGCAGCTTTCCAGGGGCGCGTTACGAGCAGTACTTC.

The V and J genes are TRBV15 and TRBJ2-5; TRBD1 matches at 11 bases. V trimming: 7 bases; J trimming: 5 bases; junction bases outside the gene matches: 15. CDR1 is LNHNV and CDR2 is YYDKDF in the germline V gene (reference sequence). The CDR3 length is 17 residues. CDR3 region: CATTRTGGVRGRETQYF. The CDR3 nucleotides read TGTGCCACCACTAGGACAGGGGGCGTCAGGGGGCGCGAGACCCAGTACTTC.

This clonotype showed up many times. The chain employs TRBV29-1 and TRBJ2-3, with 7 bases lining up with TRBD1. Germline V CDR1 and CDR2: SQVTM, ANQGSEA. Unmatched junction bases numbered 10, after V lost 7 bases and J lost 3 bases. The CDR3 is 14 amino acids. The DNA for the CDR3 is TGCAGCGCCTCCGGGACAGTCACAACAGATACGCAGTATTTT. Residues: CSASGTVTTDTQYF.

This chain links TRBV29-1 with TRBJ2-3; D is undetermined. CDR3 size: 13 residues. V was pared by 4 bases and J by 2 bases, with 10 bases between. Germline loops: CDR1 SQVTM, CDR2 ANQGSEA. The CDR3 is CSVAARFTDTQYF. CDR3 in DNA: TGCAGCGTTGCGGCTAGATTCACAGATACGCAGTATTTT.

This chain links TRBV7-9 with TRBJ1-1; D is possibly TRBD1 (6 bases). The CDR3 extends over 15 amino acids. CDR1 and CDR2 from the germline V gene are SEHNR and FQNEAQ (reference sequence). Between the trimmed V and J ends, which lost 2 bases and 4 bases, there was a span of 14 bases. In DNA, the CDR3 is TGTGCCAGCAGCTTATTTGGGGGCTCGGGCACTGAAGCTTTCTTT. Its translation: CASSLFGGSGTEAFF. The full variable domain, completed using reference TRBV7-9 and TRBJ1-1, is DTGVSQNPRHKITKRGQNVTFRCDPISEHNRLYWYRQTLGQGPEFLTYFQNEAQLEKSRLLSDRFSAERPKGSFSTLEIQRTEQGDSAMYLCASSLFGGSGTEAFFGQGTRLTVV.

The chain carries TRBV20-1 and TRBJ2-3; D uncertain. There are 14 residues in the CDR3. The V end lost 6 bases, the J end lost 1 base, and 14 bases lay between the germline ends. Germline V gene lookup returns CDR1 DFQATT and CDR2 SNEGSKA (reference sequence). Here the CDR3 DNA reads TGCAGTGCCGATGGGGTTCCGGGCACAGATACGCAGTATTTT. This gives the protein CSADGVPGTDTQYF.

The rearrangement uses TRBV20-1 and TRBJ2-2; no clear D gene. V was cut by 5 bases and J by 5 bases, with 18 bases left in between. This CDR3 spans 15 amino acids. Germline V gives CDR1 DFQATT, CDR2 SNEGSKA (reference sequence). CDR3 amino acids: CSAPPPSGATGELFF. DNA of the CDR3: TGCAGTGCTCCCCCTCCCTCGGGTGCAACCGGGGAGCTGTTTTTT.

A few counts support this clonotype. The CDR3: CASSIGGNQPQHF. The DNA of the CDR3 is TGTGCCAGCAGCATCGGGGGAAATCAGCCCCAGCATTTT. The chain links TRBV9 to TRBJ1-5, with D maybe TRBD1 (5 bases). CDR3 length: 13 residues. V shed 4 bases and J shed 4 bases, with 9 bases lying between them. Germline V gives CDR1 SGDLS, CDR2 YYNGEE.

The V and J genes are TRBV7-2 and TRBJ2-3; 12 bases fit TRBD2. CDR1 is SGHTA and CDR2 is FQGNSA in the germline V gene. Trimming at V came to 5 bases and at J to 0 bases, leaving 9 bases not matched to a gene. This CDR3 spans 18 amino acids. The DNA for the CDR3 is TGTGCCAGCAGCCGGCGACTAGCGGGAGTTACAAGCACAGATACGCAGTATTTT. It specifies CASSRRLAGVTSTDTQYF.

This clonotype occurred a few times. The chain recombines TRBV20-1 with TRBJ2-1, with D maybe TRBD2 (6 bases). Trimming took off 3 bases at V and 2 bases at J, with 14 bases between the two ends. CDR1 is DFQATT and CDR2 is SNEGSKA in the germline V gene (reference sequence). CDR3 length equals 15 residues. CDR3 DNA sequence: TGCAGTGCTAGTCTCGGGAGCGGTCCCTACAATGAGCAGTTCTTC. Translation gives CSASLGSGPYNEQFF.

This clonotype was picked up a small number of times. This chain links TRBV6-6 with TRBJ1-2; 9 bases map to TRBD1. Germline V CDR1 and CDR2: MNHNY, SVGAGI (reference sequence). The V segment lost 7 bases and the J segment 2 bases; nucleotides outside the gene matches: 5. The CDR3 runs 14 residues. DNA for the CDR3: TGTGCCAGCACCAACAGGGGGCAAAACTATGGCTACACCTTC. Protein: CASTNRGQNYGYTF.

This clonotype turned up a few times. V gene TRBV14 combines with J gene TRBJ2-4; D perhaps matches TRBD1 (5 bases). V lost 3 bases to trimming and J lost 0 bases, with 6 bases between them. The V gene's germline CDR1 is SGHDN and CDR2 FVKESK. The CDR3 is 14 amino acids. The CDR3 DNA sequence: TGTGCCAGCAGCCAGGGGCTAGCCAAAAACATTCAGTACTTC. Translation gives CASSQGLAKNIQYF. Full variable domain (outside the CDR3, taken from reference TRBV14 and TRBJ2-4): EAGVTQFPSHSVIEKGQTVTLRCDPISGHDNLYWYRRVMGKEIKFLLHFVKESKQDESGMPNNRFLAERTGGTYSTLKVQPAELEDSGVYFCASSQGLAKNIQYFGAGTRLSVL.

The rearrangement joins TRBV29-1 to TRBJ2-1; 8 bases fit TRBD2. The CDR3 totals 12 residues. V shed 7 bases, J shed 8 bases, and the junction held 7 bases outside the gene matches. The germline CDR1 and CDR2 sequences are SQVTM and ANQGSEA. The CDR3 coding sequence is TGCAGCGCGTGGACTAGCTTAGATGAGCAGTTCTTC. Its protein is CSAWTSLDEQFF.